The 31 T cell receptor beta chains below all came from one sample that was sequenced in a study of PD-L1 blockade in urothelial cancer. Only in-frame clones appear in the TCRdb table, and some are missing; sequencing was by immunoSEQ multiplex PCR. The sample contains under 100,000 clones, 82% of which appear only once. Sequencing used PBMCs, obtained around atezolizumab (anti-PD-L1) treatment. The receptor set was obtained from a man aged 70 or older with urothelial cancer.

This clone was recorded only once. The chain links TRBV27 to TRBJ1-2; 7 bases are shared with TRBD1. Germline loops: CDR1 MNHEY, CDR2 SMNVEV (reference sequence). V was clipped by 5 bases and J by 5 bases; unmatched bases: 11. This CDR3 contains 15 residues. The CDR3 bases are TGTGCCAGCAGTGCCCGGGACAGCTCCCGGTATGGCTACACCTTC. It is translated as CASSARDSSRYGYTF.

The table lists this clone with a few counts. The chain employs TRBV19 and TRBJ2-2; D is unclear. Germline CDR1 reads LNHDA; CDR2 reads SQIVND (reference sequence). V lost 4 bases and J lost 6, with 9 bases in between. The CDR3 contains 13 residues. The CDR3 region is CASSSQAPGELFF. As DNA, the CDR3 is TGTGCCAGTAGTAGCCAGGCCCCCGGGGAGCTGTTTTTT.

The chain is built from TRBV27 and TRBJ2-3; D is possibly TRBD2 (6 bases). The germline CDR1 and CDR2 sequences are MNHEY and SMNVEV (reference sequence). Trimming pared 10 bases from V and 3 bases from J, leaving 14 bases between. The CDR3 contains 13 residues. In DNA form, the CDR3 reads TGTGCCATCAGGCCACGGGGGACAGATACGCAGTATTTT. Encoded protein: CAIRPRGTDTQYF.

Concerning this clone itself: In the same sample, other DNA sequences code for this CDR3. V and J are TRBV18 and TRBJ2-1, with D maybe TRBD1 (5 bases). Per the germline V gene, CDR1 is KGHSH and CDR2 is LQKENI. The CDR3 contains 14 residues. The ends were cut back, 2 bases at V and 1 base at J, with 6 bases in the middle. The CDR3 bases are TGTGCCAGCTCACCATCAGGGTCCTACAATGAGCAGTTCTTC. As protein: CASSPSGSYNEQFF.

CDR3 sequence reads: CASSFSGTEGGYTF. In DNA form, the CDR3 reads TGTGCCAGCAGCTTTAGCGGGACAGAGGGGGGCTACACCTTC. The gene calls are TRBV7-2 and TRBJ1-2, with TRBD1 matching 7 bases. Germline CDR1 is SGHTA and CDR2 is FQGNSA. The CDR3 is made up of 14 amino acids. Trimming took 3 bases from V and 8 from J; bases not matched to a gene: 9. The full variable domain, in which reference TRBV7-2 and TRBJ1-2 provide the parts outside the CDR3, is GAGVSQSPSNKVTEKGKDVELRCDPISGHTALYWYRQSLGQGLEFLIYFQGNSAPDKSGLPSDRFSAERTGGSVSTLTIQRTQQEDSAVYLCASSFSGTEGGYTFGSGTRLTVV.

The V call is TRBV21-1, the J call TRBJ1-2. TRBV21-1 is reported as a pseudogene. This CDR3 comprises 16 residues. The CDR3 here is CASSILFRGLCGGYTF. In nucleotides, the CDR3 is TGTGCCAGCAGCATTCTATTCCGCGGGCTATGTGGGGGCTACACCTTC.

CDR3 DNA: TGCGCCAGCAGCTTGCGGCCTAGCGGGAATGGCGATGAGCAGTTCTTC. As protein: CASSLRPSGNGDEQFF. This chain connects TRBV5-1 to TRBJ2-1; 9 bases are a match to TRBD2. Germline V gives CDR1 SGHRS, CDR2 YFSETQ. This CDR3 spans 16 amino acids. V lost 1 base, J lost 8 bases, and 10 bases stayed unmatched.

This clone was observed once. The chain joins TRBV5-5 to TRBJ2-3; 9 positions agree with TRBD1. This CDR3 is 16 amino acids long. Germline V CDR1 and CDR2: SGHKS, YYEKEE (reference sequence). V was clipped by 4 bases and J by 0 bases; unmatched bases: 6. The CDR3: CASSIRGQGSTDTQYF. CDR3 DNA sequence: TGTGCCAGCAGCATACGAGGACAGGGGAGCACAGATACGCAGTATTTT.

The rearrangement joins TRBV19 to TRBJ1-3; no clear D. The V gene lost 7 bases and the J gene lost 0 bases, with 13 bases spanning the gap. The CDR3 contains 15 residues. Germline V gene lookup returns CDR1 LNHDA and CDR2 SQIVND (reference sequence). The CDR3 loop is CASTVGSISGNTIYF. The CDR3 coding sequence is TGTGCCAGTACCGTGGGGAGCATCTCTGGAAACACCATATATTTT.

This chain links TRBV19 with TRBJ2-5; possible D gene TRBD2, 5 bases. The CDR3 length is 11 residues. In germline, CDR1 is LNHDA, CDR2 SQIVND (reference sequence). The V and J ends lost 5 bases and 4 bases respectively, with 5 bases between them. CDR3 region: CASSEGETQYF. The DNA of the CDR3 is TGTGCCAGTAGTGAGGGAGAGACCCAGTACTTC.

The rearrangement uses TRBV4-2 and TRBJ1-2, with 7 bases fitting TRBD1. Trimming at V came to 1 base and at J to 3 bases, leaving 5 bases not matched to a gene. Germline CDR1 and CDR2: LGHNA and YNFKEQ. The CDR3 length is 15 residues. DNA of the CDR3: TGTGCCAGCAGCCAAGGACAGGGATTAGACTATGGCTACACCTTC. It specifies CASSQGQGLDYGYTF.

The chain is built from TRBV6-5 and TRBJ1-3; possibly TRBD1 for D (5 bases). From germline, CDR1 is MNHEY and CDR2 SVGAGI. The V and J ends lost 8 bases and 0 bases respectively, with 14 bases between them. This CDR3 contains 15 residues. This CDR3 is CASGALGGSGNTIYF. Here the CDR3 DNA reads TGTGCCAGCGGGGCCTTGGGGGGCTCTGGAAACACCATATATTTT.

V and J are TRBV7-9 and TRBJ2-7, with 9 bases lining up with TRBD2. V trimming: 5 bases; J trimming: 1 base; junction bases outside the gene matches: 6. The CDR3 contains 15 residues. Germline CDR1 is SEHNR and CDR2 is FQNEAQ (reference sequence). CDR3 loop: CASSGISGRSYEQYF. CDR3 nucleotide sequence: TGTGCCAGCAGCGGAATAAGCGGGAGGTCCTACGAGCAGTACTTC. Based on the CDR3 plus reference TRBV7-9 and TRBJ2-7, the full variable domain is DTGVSQNPRHKITKRGQNVTFRCDPISEHNRLYWYRQTLGQGPEFLTYFQNEAQLEKSRLLSDRFSAERPKGSFSTLEIQRTEQGDSAMYLCASSGISGRSYEQYFGPGTRLTVT.

V and J are TRBV5-6 and TRBJ2-1; D not certain. Deletions cut 0 bases from V and 0 bases from J, with 10 bases between. Germline CDR1 and CDR2: SGHDT and YYEEEE. This CDR3 comprises 16 residues. The CDR3, as DNA: TGTGCCAGCAGCTTGGAGTCTCTAAGCTCCTACAATGAGCAGTTCTTC. This sequence encodes CASSLESLSSYNEQFF.

The chain couples TRBV28 to TRBJ2-2; D call uncertain. CDR1 MDHEN and CDR2 SYDVKM come from the germline V gene. V was trimmed by 7 bases and J by 2 bases, leaving 2 bases between them. The CDR3 contains 11 residues. CDR3 loop: CASTNTGELFF. CDR3 coding DNA: TGTGCCAGCACAAACACCGGGGAGCTGTTTTTT.

The rearrangement uses TRBV28 and TRBJ1-2; D remains unclear. Trimming took 2 bases from V and 11 from J, leaving 15 bases between them. The CDR3 is 13 residues long. Germline CDR1 is MDHEN and CDR2 is SYDVKM. The CDR3 is CASSLPADYWYTF. CDR3 DNA: TGTGCCAGCAGTTTACCGGCGGACTATTGGTACACCTTC.

The chain is built from TRBV5-1 and TRBJ2-5; tentative D call: TRBD2 (7 bases). CDR1 SGHRS and CDR2 YFSETQ come from the germline V gene. Trimming took off 7 bases at V and 5 bases at J, with 15 bases between the two ends. The CDR3 spans 13 residues. CDR3 protein: CASGLGTLETQYF. The CDR3 DNA reads as TGCGCCAGCGGACTAGGGACACTCGAGACCCAGTACTTC.

The chain uses TRBV19 and TRBJ1-2; 7 positions match TRBD1. This CDR3 region has 18 residues. The germline CDR1 and CDR2 sequences are LNHDA and SQIVND (reference sequence). V lost 2 bases, J lost 0 bases, and 12 bases stayed unmatched. The DNA for the CDR3 is TGTGCCAGTAGTATAAGCGGGGGCTGGACAGGAACTAACTATGGCTACACCTTC. This sequence encodes CASSISGGWTGTNYGYTF.

The genes are TRBV27 and TRBJ1-5; D is perhaps TRBD1 (6 bases). CDR1 is MNHEY, CDR2 SMNVEV, per germline (reference sequence). Deletions cut 2 bases from V and 9 bases from J, with 17 bases between. The CDR3 totals 15 residues. The CDR3 DNA is TGTGCCAGCAGTTTAGGGGCAGGGGCGATTTGGCCCCAGCATTTT. Translating it yields CASSLGAGAIWPQHF.

This CDR3 is CASSLATGGETQYF. The CDR3 nucleotides read TGTGCCAGCAGCTTAGCGACGGGGGGGGAGACCCAGTACTTC. The V gene is TRBV7-8, the J gene TRBJ2-5, with TRBD2 identical over 8 bases. The germline V gene encodes CDR1 SGHVS and CDR2 FQNEAQ. V trimming: 0 bases; J trimming: 5 bases; junction bases outside the gene matches: 2. CDR3 size: 14 residues.

V gene TRBV6-5 combines with J gene TRBJ2-7; 9 bases align to TRBD1. J gave up 6 bases and V 5 bases, and 11 bases lay outside the gene matches. This CDR3 comprises 15 residues. Germline-derived CDR1 and CDR2 are MNHEY and SVGAGI. For the CDR3, the DNA is TGTGCCAGCAGTCCCCCCGGGACAGGGCCGATCGAGCAGTACTTC. Residues: CASSPPGTGPIEQYF.

The J gene is TRBJ2-5, the V gene TRBV5-1, with 8 bases aligning to TRBD1. The CDR3 is made up of 15 amino acids. With V trimmed by 1 base and J by 4 bases, 6 bases remained unmatched. Germline CDR1 and CDR2: SGHRS and YFSETQ. CDR3 coding DNA: TGCGCCAGCAGCTTGATGACAGGGGTTGGAGAGACCCAGTACTTC. Amino acids: CASSLMTGVGETQYF.

The J gene is TRBJ2-1, the V gene TRBV10-1; no clear D. The ends were cut back, 4 bases at V and 5 bases at J, with 6 bases in the middle. This CDR3 contains 12 residues. Germline V gives CDR1 WNHNN, CDR2 SYGVQD (reference sequence). For the CDR3, the DNA is TGCGCCAGCAGTGTCGCGGACAATGAGCAGTTCTTC. It codes for CASSVADNEQFF.

V gene TRBV5-1 combines with J gene TRBJ2-7, with D possibly TRBD1 on 6 matching bases. The CDR3 runs to 13 residues. Per germline, CDR1 SGHRS and CDR2 YFSETQ. Trimming cost V 0 bases and J 2 bases, with 6 bases left between them. CDR3 region: CASSLEGAYEQYF. The CDR3 DNA is TGCGCCAGCAGCTTGGAGGGGGCCTACGAGCAGTACTTC.

The V gene is TRBV2, the J gene TRBJ2-5; 9 bases agree with TRBD1. V shed 10 bases, J shed 2 bases, and the junction held 5 bases outside the gene matches. The CDR3 runs to 13 residues. The V gene's germline CDR1 is SNHLY and CDR2 FYNNEI. The CDR3 coding sequence is TGTGCCACCGCGGACAGGGGACAAGAGACCCAGTACTTC. Translating gives CATADRGQETQYF.

This sequence joins TRBV5-1 and TRBJ1-4, with D possibly being TRBD1 (6 bases). Deletions cut 3 bases from V and 3 bases from J, with 9 bases between. The length of the CDR3 is 14 residues. In germline, CDR1 is SGHRS, CDR2 YFSETQ. The CDR3 sequence: CASSSGTPNEKLFF. The CDR3, as DNA: TGCGCCAGCAGCTCCGGGACACCTAATGAAAAACTGTTTTTT.

This chain joins TRBV19 and TRBJ2-5, with 7 bases fitting TRBD1. CDR1 and CDR2 (germline): LNHDA, SQIVND (reference sequence). V dropped 0 bases and J dropped 5; count of bases not matched to a gene: 6. The CDR3 covers 15 residues. The CDR3 region has the DNA TGTGCCAGTAGTATAGATCAAGGCAGGGGGGAGACCCAGTACTTC. Translated: CASSIDQGRGETQYF.

This chain connects TRBV5-8 to TRBJ1-1; possible D gene TRBD1, 6 bases. The V end lost 3 bases, the J end lost 4 bases, and 19 bases lay between the germline ends. Germline values: CDR1 SGHTS, CDR2 YDEGEE. There are 16 residues in the CDR3. The CDR3 here is CASSSREVLRGTEAFF. In nucleotides, the CDR3 is TGTGCCAGCAGCTCCCGGGAGGTCCTCAGGGGCACTGAAGCTTTCTTT.

V is TRBV11-2 and J is TRBJ2-3; TRBD1 might be the D (5 bases). The germline V gene has CDR1 SGHAT and CDR2 FQNNGV. The CDR3 covers 14 residues. Trimming took off 5 bases at V and 2 bases at J, with 11 bases between the two ends. In nucleotides, the CDR3 is TGTGCCAGCAGCCTAGGGGCCCTCACAGATACGCAGTATTTT. This codes for CASSLGALTDTQYF.

The chain uses TRBV6-6 and TRBJ2-7; 7 nucleotides match TRBD1. The CDR3 totals 15 residues. CDR1 and CDR2 from the germline V gene are MNHNY and SVGAGI (reference sequence). V gave up 2 bases and J gave up 6 bases; unmatched junction bases: 10. The CDR3 DNA reads as TGTGCCAGCAGTTACCCACAGGGGCTGAATACCGAGCAGTACTTC. It specifies CASSYPQGLNTEQYF.

This chain joins TRBV19 and TRBJ2-7; TRBD1 is a possible D gene (5 bases). The ends were cut back, 5 bases at V and 1 base at J, with 9 bases in the middle. The CDR3 spans 13 residues. Looked up from germline, CDR1 is LNHDA and CDR2 is SQIVND (reference sequence). This chain's CDR3 is CASSAQDSYEQYF. DNA of the CDR3: TGTGCCAGTAGTGCACAGGATTCCTACGAGCAGTACTTC.